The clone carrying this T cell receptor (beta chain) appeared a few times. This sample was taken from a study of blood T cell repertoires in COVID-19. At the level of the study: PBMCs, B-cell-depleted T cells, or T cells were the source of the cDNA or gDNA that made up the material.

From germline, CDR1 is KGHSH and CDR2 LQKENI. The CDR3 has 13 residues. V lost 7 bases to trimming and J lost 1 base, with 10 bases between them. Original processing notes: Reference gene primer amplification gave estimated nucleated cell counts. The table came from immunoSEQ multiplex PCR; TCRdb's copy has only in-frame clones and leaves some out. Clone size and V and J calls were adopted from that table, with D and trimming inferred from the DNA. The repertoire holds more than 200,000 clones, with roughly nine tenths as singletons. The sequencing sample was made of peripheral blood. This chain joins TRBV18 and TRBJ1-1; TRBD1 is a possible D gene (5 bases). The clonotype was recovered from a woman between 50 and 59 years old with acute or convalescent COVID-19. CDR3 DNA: TGTGCCAGCTTTCCAGGGTGGAACACTGAAGCTTTCTTT. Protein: CASFPGWNTEAFF. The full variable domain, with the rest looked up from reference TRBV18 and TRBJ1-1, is NAGVMQNPRHLVRRRGQEARLRCSPMKGHSHVYWYRQLPEEGLKFMVYLQKENIIDESGMPKERFSAEFPKEGPSILRIQQVVRGDSAAYFCASFPGWNTEAFFGQGTRLTVV.